This T cell receptor beta chain was sequenced for a study of regulatory T cells in long-lasting Graves disease. With V trimmed by 3 bases and J by 5 bases, 11 bases remained unmatched. The CDR3 extends over 16 amino acids. The germline V gene encodes CDR1 SGDLS and CDR2 YYNGEE. This clonotype was found many times. What it binds is not known. Findings of the study overall: Persistent disease favored TRBV28, TRBJ1-2 and TRBJ2-5.

Time point meaning: newly diagnosed GD, antithyroid drugs for less than 3 months. Researchers made the TCR library from RNA that was extracted from PBMCs. CDR3 regions were amplified by Arm-PCR using iRepertoire HTBI primers to build TCR beta libraries. TCRdb re-derived calls from the multiplex PCR reads in MiXCR, one entry per CDR3 protein. The data show around 420,000 distinct CDR3 sequences, around 15% seen once. This receptor was taken from a female donor with Graves disease. The chain joins TRBV9 to TRBJ2-7, with TRBD1 identical over 10 bases. The material sequenced was peripheral blood mononuclear cells (PBMCs), taken at new diagnosis, from a patient treated with antithyroid drugs. The CDR3 spells CASSEGGYGTGDEQYF. In DNA form, the CDR3 reads TGTGCCAGCAGCGAGGGGGGCTACGGGACAGGGGACGAGCAGTACTTC.